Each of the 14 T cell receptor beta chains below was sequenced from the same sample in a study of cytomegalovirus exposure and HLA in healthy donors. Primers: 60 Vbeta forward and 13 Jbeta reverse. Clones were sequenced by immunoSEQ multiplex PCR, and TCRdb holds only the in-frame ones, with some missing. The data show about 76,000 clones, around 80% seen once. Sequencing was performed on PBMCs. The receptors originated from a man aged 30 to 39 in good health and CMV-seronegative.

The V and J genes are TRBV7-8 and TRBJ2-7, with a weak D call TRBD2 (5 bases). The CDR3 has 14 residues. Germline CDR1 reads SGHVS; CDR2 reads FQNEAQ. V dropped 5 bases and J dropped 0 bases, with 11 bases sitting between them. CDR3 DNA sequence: TGTGCCAGCAGCCCGCCGGGAAGCTCCTACGAGCAGTACTTC. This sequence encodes CASSPPGSSYEQYF.

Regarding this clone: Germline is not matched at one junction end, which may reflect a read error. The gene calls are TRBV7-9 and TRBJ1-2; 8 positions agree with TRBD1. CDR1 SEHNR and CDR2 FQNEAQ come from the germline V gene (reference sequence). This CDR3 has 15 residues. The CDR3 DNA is TGTTCCAGCAGCTTCGGACAGGGCGGTAACTATGGCTACACCTTC. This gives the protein CSSSFGQGGNYGYTF.

The CDR3 nucleotides are TGTGCCAGCAGACTACGGCGGGGAGCTCAGAACACTGAAGCTTTCTTT. It encodes CASRLRRGAQNTEAFF. V gene TRBV27 combines with J gene TRBJ1-1; D unclear. Germline V CDR1 and CDR2: MNHEY, SMNVEV (reference sequence). V was shortened by 6 bases and J by 1 base, with 18 bases between the two germline ends. CDR3 length equals 16 residues.

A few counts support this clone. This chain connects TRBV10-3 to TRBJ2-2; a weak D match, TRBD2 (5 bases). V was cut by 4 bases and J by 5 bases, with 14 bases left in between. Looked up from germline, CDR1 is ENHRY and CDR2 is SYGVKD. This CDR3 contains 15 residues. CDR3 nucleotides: TGTGCCATCAGTGGAACGGGAAGACGGACCGGGGAGCTGTTTTTT. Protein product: CAISGTGRRTGELFF.

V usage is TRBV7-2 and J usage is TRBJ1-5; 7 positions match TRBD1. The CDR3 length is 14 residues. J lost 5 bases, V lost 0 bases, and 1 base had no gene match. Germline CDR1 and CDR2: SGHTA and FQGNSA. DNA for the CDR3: TGTGCCAGCAGCTTAGCCAGGGGGGATCAGCCCCAGCATTTT. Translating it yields CASSLARGDQPQHF. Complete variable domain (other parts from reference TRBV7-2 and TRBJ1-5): GAGVSQSPSNKVTEKGKDVELRCDPISGHTALYWYRQSLGQGLEFLIYFQGNSAPDKSGLPSDRFSAERTGGSVSTLTIQRTQQEDSAVYLCASSLARGDQPQHFGDGTRLSIL.

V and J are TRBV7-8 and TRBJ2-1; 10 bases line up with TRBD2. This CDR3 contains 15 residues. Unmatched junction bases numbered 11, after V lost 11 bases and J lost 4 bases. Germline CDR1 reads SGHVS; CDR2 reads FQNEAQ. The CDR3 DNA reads TGTGCCTCCCAAAGTGGGACTAGCGCTTACAATGAGCAGTTCTTC. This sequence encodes CASQSGTSAYNEQFF. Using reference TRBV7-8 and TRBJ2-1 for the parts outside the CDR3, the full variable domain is GAGVSQSPRYKVAKRGQDVALRCDPISGHVSLFWYQQALGQGPEFLTYFQNEAQLDKSGLPSDRFFAERPEGSVSTLKIQRTQQEDSAVYLCASQSGTSAYNEQFFGPGTRLTVL.

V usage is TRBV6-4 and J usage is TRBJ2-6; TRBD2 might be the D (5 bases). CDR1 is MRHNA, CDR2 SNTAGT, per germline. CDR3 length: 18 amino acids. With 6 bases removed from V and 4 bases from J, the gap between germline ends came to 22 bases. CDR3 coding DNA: TGTGCCAGCAGCCCCGACGGGGTGGCGGTGGTGGGGGCCAACGTCCTGACTTTC. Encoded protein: CASSPDGVAVVGANVLTF.

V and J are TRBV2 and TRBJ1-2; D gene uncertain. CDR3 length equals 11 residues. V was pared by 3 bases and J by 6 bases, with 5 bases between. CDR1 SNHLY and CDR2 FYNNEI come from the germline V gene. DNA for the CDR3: TGTGCCAGCAGTGATAATGATGGCTACACCTTC. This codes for CASSDNDGYTF.

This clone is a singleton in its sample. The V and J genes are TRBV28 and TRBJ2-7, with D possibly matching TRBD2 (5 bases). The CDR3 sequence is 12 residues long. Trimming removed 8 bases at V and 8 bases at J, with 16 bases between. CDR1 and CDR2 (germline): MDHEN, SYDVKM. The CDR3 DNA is TGTGCCAGCGGGTCTGAGGAGGCCAAGCAGTACTTC. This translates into CASGSEEAKQYF.

In DNA, the CDR3 is TGCGCCAGCAGCTTAGGCGGGGGCCGAAACACCGGGGAGCTGTTTTTT. Its translation: CASSLGGGRNTGELFF. The chain links TRBV5-1 to TRBJ2-2, with D maybe TRBD2 (7 bases). With 2 bases removed from V and 2 bases from J, the gap between germline ends came to 13 bases. This CDR3 has 16 amino acids. Germline V gene data show CDR1 as SGHRS and CDR2 as YFSETQ.

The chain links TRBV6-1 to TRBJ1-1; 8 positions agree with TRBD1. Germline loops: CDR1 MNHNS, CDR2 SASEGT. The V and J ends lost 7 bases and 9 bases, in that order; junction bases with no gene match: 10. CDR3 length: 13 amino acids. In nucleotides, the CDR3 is TGTGCCAGCATATTACCCGGGACAGGAAAAGCTTTCTTT. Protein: CASILPGTGKAFF.

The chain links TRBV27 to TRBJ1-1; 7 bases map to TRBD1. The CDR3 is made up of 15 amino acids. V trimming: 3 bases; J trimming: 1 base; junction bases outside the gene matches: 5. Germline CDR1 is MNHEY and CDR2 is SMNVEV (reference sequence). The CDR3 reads CASSFAGGQNTEAFF. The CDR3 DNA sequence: TGTGCCAGCAGTTTCGCAGGGGGTCAGAACACTGAAGCTTTCTTT.

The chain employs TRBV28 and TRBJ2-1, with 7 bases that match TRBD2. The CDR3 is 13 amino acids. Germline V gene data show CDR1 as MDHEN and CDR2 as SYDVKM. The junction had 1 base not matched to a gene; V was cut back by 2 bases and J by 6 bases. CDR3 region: CASSLRTSNEQFF. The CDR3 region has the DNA TGTGCCAGCAGTTTACGGACTAGCAATGAGCAGTTCTTC.

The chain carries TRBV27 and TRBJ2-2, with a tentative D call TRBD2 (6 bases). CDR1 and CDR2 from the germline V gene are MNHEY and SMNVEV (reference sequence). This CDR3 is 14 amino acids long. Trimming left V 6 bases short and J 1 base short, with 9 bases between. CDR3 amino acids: CASRRDWNTGELFF. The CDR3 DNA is TGTGCCAGCAGACGGGACTGGAACACCGGGGAGCTGTTTTTT.